This T cell receptor (beta chain) was identified during a study of blood T cell repertoires in COVID-19. Looking at the study overall: The analysed material was cDNA or gDNA that came from T cells, B-cell-depleted T cells, or PBMCs.

This clone is a singleton in its sample. Trimming left V 0 bases short and J 6 bases short, with 14 bases between. The germline V gene encodes CDR1 SGHTA and CDR2 FQGTGA. The CDR3 consists of 16 residues. In the authors' workflow: Reference gene primer amplification gave estimated nucleated cell counts. TCRdb's table, derived via immunoSEQ multiplex PCR, lists solely in-frame clones and lacks some. Clonal size and the V and J genes are those of that table, whereas D and trimming came from the DNA. The sample gives 80,000 to 95,000 clones, about 89% of which show up once; about a sixth is in the top ten.

The TCR sequence derives from a human donor in a cohort sampled during active COVID-19. The source material was peripheral blood. V usage is TRBV7-3 and J usage is TRBJ2-2, with a tentative D call TRBD1 (5 bases). The CDR3 nucleotides read TGTGCCAGCAGCTTAACCCCGCAGGGTAGTGCCGGGGAGCTGTTTTTT. It encodes CASSLTPQGSAGELFF.